This is a list of T cell receptor beta chains from one sample in a study of shared clonotypes between healthy human individuals. The table came from immunoSEQ multiplex PCR; TCRdb's copy has only in-frame clones and leaves some out. Of 1,500,000 or so clones listed, 98% are singletons. Sequenced input: naive CD4+ T cells sorted from blood. All receptors derive from a man aged 30 to 39 in good health. Both conserved end residues are part of each CDR3. The D gene is left open where the match is weak. Where a row states a size, it is once, few, many or the class of an expanded clone; other rows omit it.

CDR3 DNA	CDR3 protein	V gene	D gene	clone size	J gene
TGTGCCAGTAGTATCGGAGGGACGGTTAATGAAAAACTGTTTTTT	CASSIGGTVNEKLFF	TRBV19	.	.	TRBJ1-4
TGTGCCAGCAGCCGCCGGGACAGTACCTACGAGCAGTACTTC	CASSRRDSTYEQYF	TRBV5-6	TRBD1	.	TRBJ2-7
TGTGCCAGCAGCCCCTTGGGGACTAGCGGCTCCTACGAGCAGTACTTC	CASSPLGTSGSYEQYF	TRBV9	TRBD2	.	TRBJ2-7
TGTGCCAGCAGCTTAGCAGCGAGCTATAGCAATCAGCCCCAGCATTTT	CASSLAASYSNQPQHF	TRBV7-6	.	.	TRBJ1-5
TGTGCCAGCAGCGTAGCTGGCATGTCGGCGGGAGCGAGAGAGACCCAGTACTTC	CASSVAGMSAGARETQYF	TRBV9	TRBD2	.	TRBJ2-5
TGTGCCAGCTCGCCCGGACAGGGAAATGGCTACACCTTC	CASSPGQGNGYTF	TRBV18	TRBD1	.	TRBJ1-2
TGCGCCAGCAGCCAAGCGAGCGGGAGATTAGATGAGCAGTTCTTC	CASSQASGRLDEQFF	TRBV4-3	TRBD2	.	TRBJ2-1
TGCAGTGCTAGGGGATCTTCGTGGCAGTTCTTC	CSARGSSWQFF	TRBV20-1	.	.	TRBJ2-1
TGTGCCAGCAGTTTTGGGGGTGGCTATGGCTACACCTTC	CASSFGGGYGYTF	TRBV6-5	.	.	TRBJ1-2
TGTGCCATCAGTGAGTCTAAGGGACAGGGGGTTCTAGCAGATACGCAGTATTTT	CAISESKGQGVLADTQYF	TRBV10-3	TRBD1	once	TRBJ2-3
TGTGCCTGGAGTGTATTAAGGACAGCCCTTGGCTCTGGAAACACCATATATTTT	CAWSVLRTALGSGNTIYF	TRBV30	.	.	TRBJ1-3
TGCAGCGTCGCCCAGGGGGGGGCGGCTGAAGCTTTCTTT	CSVAQGGAAEAFF	TRBV29-1	TRBD1	once	TRBJ1-1
TGTGCCAGCAGGACAGGGGGCGCATCGTACGAGCAGTACTTC	CASRTGGASYEQYF	TRBV11-2	TRBD1	.	TRBJ2-7
TGTGCCAGCTCCTTGTCAGCCGTCCAAGAGACCCAGTACTTC	CASSLSAVQETQYF	TRBV28	.	.	TRBJ2-5
TGCGCCAGCAGGACTAGCGGGGCATACGAGCAGTACTTC	CASRTSGAYEQYF	TRBV5-1	TRBD2	.	TRBJ2-7
TGTGCCAGCAGCTTAGGGCCAGGGAGCGGATATCCTTATGGCTACACCTTC	CASSLGPGSGYPYGYTF	TRBV7-9	.	once	TRBJ1-2
TGTGCCAGCAGGGAAACCGCAGGGGAAGGAGGGTCCTTC	CASRETAGEGGSF	TRBV6-6	.	.	TRBJ2-7
TGTGCCATCAGTGAGCCCAATCAGCCCCAGCATTTT	CAISEPNQPQHF	TRBV10-3	.	.	TRBJ1-5
TGTGCCAGCAGTCTACGGACAGGAACTAATGAAAAACTGTTTTTT	CASSLRTGTNEKLFF	TRBV2	TRBD1	.	TRBJ1-4
TGTGCCAGCAGCCCCGGATGGGGGCCCACAGATACGCAGTATTTT	CASSPGWGPTDTQYF	TRBV11-2	.	.	TRBJ2-3
TGTGCCAGTGAAGGACAGAGGTACAATGAGCAGTTCTTC	CASEGQRYNEQFF	TRBV19	.	.	TRBJ2-1
TGCGCCAGCAGTGAGAACAGGGAGGGAACAGATACGCAGTATTTT	CASSENREGTDTQYF	TRBV10-1	.	.	TRBJ2-3
TGTGCCAGCAGCTTGCCCGGGGAACGCTACGAGCAGTACTTC	CASSLPGERYEQYF	TRBV5-4	.	.	TRBJ2-7
TGCAGCGTTGAACTCCGGGACAGGCTCACCGGGGAGCTGTTTTTT	CSVELRDRLTGELFF	TRBV29-1	TRBD1	.	TRBJ2-2
TGTGCCAGCAGTCATATCAGAGGCAACTACGAGCAGTACTTC	CASSHIRGNYEQYF	TRBV28	.	.	TRBJ2-7
TGTGCCAGTAGCACTTCTAGCGGGCCTTCCTACGAGCAGTACTTC	CASSTSSGPSYEQYF	TRBV19	TRBD2	.	TRBJ2-7
TGTGCCAGCAGCTCCCTCGGGCCAAGATACGAGCAGTACTTC	CASSSLGPRYEQYF	TRBV7-9	.	.	TRBJ2-7
TGTGCCAGCAGCACGGGACGGAACTACAATGAGCAGTTCTTC	CASSTGRNYNEQFF	TRBV5-4	.	.	TRBJ2-1
TGTGCCAGCAGTGATGAGGGACAGGGGGGCCAGTACTTC	CASSDEGQGGQYF	TRBV2	TRBD1	.	TRBJ2-7
TGTGCCAGCTCACCTAGCTCACTGAGGTACAATGAGCAGTTCTTC	CASSPSSLRYNEQFF	TRBV18	.	once	TRBJ2-1
TGTGCCAGCAGTGACCGACTAGCGGGATGGGAGTTCTTC	CASSDRLAGWEFF	TRBV2	TRBD2	.	TRBJ2-1
TGTGCCAGCAGCTTCAGCGGGAAACTAGCCAAAAACATTCAGTACTTC	CASSFSGKLAKNIQYF	TRBV5-5	TRBD2	.	TRBJ2-4
TGCAGTGCTCAGGGGGACACTGAAGCTTTCTTT	CSAQGDTEAFF	TRBV20-1	TRBD1	.	TRBJ1-1
TGTGCCAGCAGTCAACAGGGGAGCTCCTACAATGAGCAGTTCTTC	CASSQQGSSYNEQFF	TRBV27	TRBD1	.	TRBJ2-1
TGTGCCAGCGGAGAACCGGGACAGGGTTTATTAGGGGCCAACGTCCTGACTTTC	CASGEPGQGLLGANVLTF	TRBV7-2	TRBD1	.	TRBJ2-6
TGTGCCAGCAGTGACTGGGGTAGCTCCTACAATGAGCAGTTCTTC	CASSDWGSSYNEQFF	TRBV2	.	.	TRBJ2-1
TGTGCCAGCAGTTTGGTGGGGGCCCCCGGGGAGCTGTTTTTT	CASSLVGAPGELFF	TRBV28	.	.	TRBJ2-2